These 32 T cell receptor beta chains were sequenced from one sample in a study of cytomegalovirus exposure and HLA in healthy donors (dated by TCRdb to about 2017). The protocol used for the library was the immunoSEQ multiplex PCR assay. For the multiplex PCR, a mixture combining 60 forward primers for TCR Vbeta segments and 13 reverse primers for TCR Jbeta segments was used. Sourced from immuneACCESS, this table was stored by TCRdb with only in-frame sequences that have V and J called. A share of the clones is absent; for the studies checked, an unresolved V gene accounts for under half, and the remainder has no known explanation. The sample records fewer than 120,000 clones, approximately 84% of which are singletons. The biggest ten clones account for around 2% of the sample. The sequenced material came from PBMCs. These receptors were taken from a man between 40 and 49 years old in good health and CMV-seronegative.

V is TRBV9 and J is TRBJ2-7; 10 nucleotides align to TRBD2. The CDR3 has 16 amino acids. Germline V gives CDR1 SGDLS, CDR2 YYNGEE. The trim removed 0 bases at V and 2 bases at J, leaving 5 bases unmatched. The CDR3 bases are TGTGCCAGCAGCGTAGGTAGCGGGGGGCCAGCCTACGAGCAGTACTTC. This sequence encodes CASSVGSGGPAYEQYF. The variable domain in full, with the rest retrieved from reference TRBV9 and TRBJ2-7, is DSGVTQTPKHLITATGQRVTLRCSPRSGDLSVYWYQQSLDQGLQFLIQYYNGEERAKGNILERFSAQQFPDLHSELNLSSLELGDSALYFCASSVGSGGPAYEQYFGPGTRLTVT.

The V call is TRBV4-2, the J call TRBJ2-7; a possible D gene is TRBD1 (6 bases). Trimming removed 2 bases at V and 4 bases at J, with 15 bases between. The length of the CDR3 is 15 residues. Germline V gene lookup returns CDR1 LGHNA and CDR2 YNFKEQ. CDR3 coding DNA: TGTGCCAGCAGCCAAACAGGGCAGACTGGATACGAGCAGTACTTC. This encodes CASSQTGQTGYEQYF.

This clone is labeled as medium-sized. The chain links TRBV4-1 to TRBJ1-2; D might be TRBD1 (6 bases). V shed 0 bases and J shed 8 bases, with 13 bases lying between them. Germline V gives CDR1 MGHRA, CDR2 YSYEKL. This CDR3 is 14 amino acids long. The CDR3 reads CASSQDRFTGGYTF. The CDR3, as DNA: TGCGCCAGCAGCCAAGATAGATTCACAGGGGGCTACACCTTC.

The chain carries TRBV2 and TRBJ2-4; D might be TRBD1 (6 bases). V was trimmed by 5 bases and J by 4 bases, leaving 15 bases between them. The germline gives CDR1 SNHLY, CDR2 FYNNEI. The CDR3 length is 15 residues. The CDR3 sequence is CASSKGQLLKNIQYF. For the CDR3, the DNA is TGTGCCAGCAGTAAAGGACAGCTGCTAAAAAACATTCAGTACTTC.

The CDR3 reads CASSSPRGDYNEQFF. The DNA for the CDR3 is TGTGCCAGCAGTTCTCCGCGGGGGGACTACAATGAGCAGTTCTTC. This rearrangement joins TRBV6-5 to TRBJ2-1, with 8 bases matching TRBD2. Germline V gives CDR1 MNHEY, CDR2 SVGAGI. CDR3 length: 15 amino acids. The V and J ends lost 4 bases and 3 bases, in that order; junction bases with no gene match: 5.

The chain is built from TRBV4-2 and TRBJ1-5, with no clear D. The V gene lost 0 bases and the J gene lost 4 bases, with 13 bases spanning the gap. The CDR3 consists of 16 residues. Germline assignment: CDR1 LGHNA and CDR2 YNFKEQ. DNA of the CDR3: TGTGCCAGCAGCCAAGAGAGATTCGAACTAAATCAGCCCCAGCATTTT. Amino acids: CASSQERFELNQPQHF.

This clone is a singleton in its sample. The J gene is TRBJ1-4, the V gene TRBV18, with D unresolved. This CDR3 contains 13 residues. Germline CDR1 KGHSH, CDR2 LQKENI. The V and J ends lost 4 bases and 1 base respectively, with 4 bases between them. CDR3 sequence (DNA): TGTGCCAGCTCACTATTAACTAATGAAAAACTGTTTTTT. Its protein product is CASSLLTNEKLFF.

The genes are TRBV28 and TRBJ2-7, with 8 bases matching TRBD2. The CDR3 is 14 residues long. Trimming at V came to 7 bases and at J to 4 bases, leaving 9 bases not matched to a gene. The germline gives CDR1 MDHEN, CDR2 SYDVKM. Written as DNA, the CDR3 is TGTGCCAGCAATGGCGGGGGGCCCCTATACGAGCAGTACTTC. The encoded protein is CASNGGGPLYEQYF.

The chain couples TRBV4-1 to TRBJ1-1, with 7 bases aligning to TRBD1. V trimming: 4 bases; J trimming: 10 bases; junction bases outside the gene matches: 9. Germline V lookup: CDR1 MGHRA, CDR2 YSYEKL. The CDR3 length is 13 residues. In nucleotides, the CDR3 is TGCGCCAGCAGCCGAGACAGGGAGGGGGGAGCTTTCTTT. Its protein product is CASSRDREGGAFF.

This chain joins TRBV10-3 and TRBJ2-7, with a weak D call TRBD1 (7 bases). The CDR3 runs to 13 residues. Per the germline V gene, CDR1 is ENHRY and CDR2 is SYGVKD. Trimming removed 10 bases at V and 2 bases at J, with 15 bases between. The CDR3 sequence is CASYRGGPYEQYF. The CDR3 coding sequence is TGTGCCAGCTACAGGGGAGGCCCCTACGAGCAGTACTTC.

V gene TRBV6-1 combines with J gene TRBJ1-5; perhaps TRBD1 as D (5 bases). V lost 6 bases and J 3 bases, leaving 9 bases between the germline ends. This CDR3 spans 13 amino acids. CDR1 and CDR2 from the germline V gene are MNHNS and SASEGT. CDR3 sequence (DNA): TGTGCCAGCAGGGGGGAGGTCAATCAGCCCCAGCATTTT. Protein product: CASRGEVNQPQHF.

This clone has a single count. The V and J genes are TRBV7-7 and TRBJ2-5; tentatively, D is TRBD1 (6 bases). The CDR3 extends over 13 amino acids. Deletions cut 1 base from V and 5 bases from J, with 8 bases between. Germline loops: CDR1 SSHAT, CDR2 FNYEAQ (reference sequence). CDR3 nucleotide sequence: TGTGCCAGCAGCTTAGGAAGGGGGGAGACCCAGTACTTC. It translates to CASSLGRGETQYF.

J is TRBJ2-3 and V is TRBV7-2; TRBD1 might be the D (6 bases). Germline V gene lookup returns CDR1 SGHTA and CDR2 FQGNSA. The CDR3 length is 16 residues. The V end lost 1 base, the J end lost 4 bases, and 15 bases lay between the germline ends. For the CDR3, the DNA is TGTGCCAGCAGCTTAGATGTTACAGGGAGAGCAGATACGCAGTATTTT. Translation gives CASSLDVTGRADTQYF.

The V gene is TRBV7-6, the J gene TRBJ2-7; 7 positions agree with TRBD1. Germline V gene lookup returns CDR1 SGHVS and CDR2 FNYEAQ. V trimming: 6 bases; J trimming: 1 base; junction bases outside the gene matches: 6. The CDR3 is 14 amino acids. Here the CDR3 reads CASSSGGQSYEQYF. The CDR3 bases are TGTGCCAGCAGTTCAGGGGGTCAGTCCTACGAGCAGTACTTC.

The V and J genes are TRBV27 and TRBJ2-7; D not resolved. Germline loops: CDR1 MNHEY, CDR2 SMNVEV (reference sequence). Trimming cost V 0 bases and J 0 bases, with 6 bases left between them. The CDR3 is 14 residues long. CDR3 amino acids: CASSLSWSSYEQYF. The CDR3 DNA sequence: TGTGCCAGCAGTTTATCTTGGAGCTCCTACGAGCAGTACTTC.

The chain joins TRBV4-2 to TRBJ1-4, with 8 bases aligning to TRBD1. Trimming took 4 bases from V and 10 from J; bases not matched to a gene: 17. Germline CDR1 and CDR2: LGHNA and YNFKEQ. This CDR3 is built from 17 residues. The CDR3 region has the DNA TGTGCCAGCAGCCGGGCAGGGGGCGCGCAGGGGGTGTTAAAACTGTTTTTT. Protein: CASSRAGGAQGVLKLFF.

CDR3 sequence reads: CASSLGTGANEQFF. The DNA for the CDR3 is TGTGCCAGCAGCTTGGGGACAGGGGCCAATGAGCAGTTCTTC. The chain recombines TRBV5-4 with TRBJ2-1, with TRBD1 identical over 9 bases. The germline CDR1 and CDR2 sequences are SGHNT and YYREEE (reference sequence). The CDR3 has 14 amino acids. V lost 0 bases to trimming and J lost 6 bases; unmatched junction nucleotides: 1.

The chain uses TRBV4-2 and TRBJ2-7; a weak D match, TRBD1 (5 bases). Germline V CDR1 and CDR2: LGHNA, YNFKEQ. This CDR3 contains 16 residues. V was trimmed by 1 base and J by 0 bases, leaving 13 bases between them. The DNA of the CDR3 is TGTGCCAGCAGCCAAGCTCGGACATATAGCTCCTACGAGCAGTACTTC. Translation: CASSQARTYSSYEQYF.

This chain uses TRBV19 with TRBJ1-5; TRBD1 agrees at 7 bases. Looked up from germline, CDR1 is LNHDA and CDR2 is SQIVND (reference sequence). The CDR3 has 13 residues. The J segment lost 4 bases and the V segment lost 6 bases, leaving 3 bases of the junction unmatched. CDR3 nucleotide sequence: TGTGCCAGTAGGGGACAGTCAAATCAGCCCCAGCATTTT. Translation: CASRGQSNQPQHF.

V usage is TRBV19 and J usage is TRBJ1-1, with a tentative D call TRBD1 (5 bases). The V gene's germline CDR1 is LNHDA and CDR2 SQIVND (reference sequence). Trimming removed 7 bases from V and 1 base from J, with 13 bases in between. This CDR3 contains 14 residues. CDR3 protein: CASNRRGGNTEAFF. CDR3 DNA: TGTGCCAGTAACCGGAGGGGCGGGAACACTGAAGCTTTCTTT.

The chain links TRBV10-3 to TRBJ1-2; 7 bases map to TRBD1. The V segment lost 0 bases and the J segment 7 bases; nucleotides outside the gene matches: 14. This CDR3 has 17 residues. CDR1 ENHRY and CDR2 SYGVKD come from the germline V gene. CDR3 amino acids: CAISESTDRRGAGGYTF. CDR3 sequence (DNA): TGTGCCATCAGTGAGTCCACGGACAGGCGAGGAGCTGGTGGCTACACCTTC.

The chain combines TRBV5-1 with TRBJ1-4; no reliable D call. From germline, CDR1 is SGHRS and CDR2 YFSETQ. Trimming removed 0 bases from V and 8 bases from J, with 14 bases in between. The CDR3 runs 15 residues. The CDR3: CASSLGSAGGEKLFF. The CDR3 region has the DNA TGCGCCAGCAGCTTGGGAAGTGCTGGCGGCGAAAAACTGTTTTTT.

The rearrangement uses TRBV18 and TRBJ2-6; D remains ambiguous. Germline assignment: CDR1 KGHSH and CDR2 LQKENI. V lost 3 bases and J lost 0, with 15 bases in between. The CDR3 runs 18 residues. The CDR3 region is CASSPLPNLNSGANVLTF. The CDR3 DNA is TGTGCCAGCTCACCCTTACCCAACCTAAACTCTGGGGCCAACGTCCTGACTTTC.

The chain is built from TRBV9 and TRBJ2-1, with D perhaps TRBD2 (5 bases). Germline lookup yields CDR1 SGDLS and CDR2 YYNGEE. The CDR3 covers 18 residues. The V end lost 4 bases, the J end lost 2 bases, and 22 bases lay between the germline ends. CDR3 DNA sequence: TGTGCCAGCAGCCCGAGCGATCGAGGGATTCTCACCTACAATGAGCAGTTCTTC. It codes for CASSPSDRGILTYNEQFF.

The rearrangement joins TRBV2 to TRBJ2-2; 13 nucleotides agree with TRBD2. V dropped 8 bases and J dropped 12; count of bases not matched to a gene: 6. The CDR3 sequence is 13 residues long. CDR1 is SNHLY and CDR2 is FYNNEI in the germline V gene. The CDR3 spells CASEGLAGWKLFF. DNA for the CDR3: TGTGCCAGCGAGGGACTAGCGGGGTGGAAGCTGTTTTTT.

The V gene is TRBV4-1, the J gene TRBJ1-1; no firm D call. The CDR3 has 14 amino acids. V gave up 1 base and J gave up 6 bases, with 12 bases separating them. Germline V gene lookup returns CDR1 MGHRA and CDR2 YSYEKL. Written as DNA, the CDR3 is TGCGCCAGCAGCCAAGCCGAGGGTAGGGCTGAAGCTTTCTTT. It specifies CASSQAEGRAEAFF.

The CDR3 here is CSGMDRNYGYTF. The CDR3 DNA reads as TGCAGCGGGATGGACAGAAACTATGGCTACACCTTC. V is TRBV29-1 and J is TRBJ1-2, with D possibly being TRBD1 (6 bases). The CDR3 contains 12 residues. The germline V gene has CDR1 SQVTM and CDR2 ANQGSEA. V was clipped by 7 bases and J by 2 bases, with 11 bases between them.

The chain is built from TRBV2 and TRBJ1-1; D unclear. From germline, CDR1 is SNHLY and CDR2 FYNNEI. Trimming pared 3 bases from V and 2 bases from J, leaving 10 bases between. The CDR3 runs 14 residues. The CDR3 spells CASSEGEGNTEAFF. The DNA of the CDR3 is TGTGCCAGCAGTGAGGGAGAAGGAAACACTGAAGCTTTCTTT.

The chain carries TRBV6-5 and TRBJ2-7; 7 bases fit TRBD2. The CDR3 runs to 11 residues. The germline gives CDR1 MNHEY, CDR2 SVGAGI. Trimming took 8 bases from V and 5 from J; bases not matched to a gene: 3. CDR3 sequence (DNA): TGTGCCAGCCACCGGGGGGACGAGCAGTACTTC. Its translation: CASHRGDEQYF.

The rearrangement uses TRBV6-6 and TRBJ1-2; 7 bases fit TRBD1. CDR1 and CDR2 (germline): MNHNY, SVGAGI (reference sequence). The CDR3 loop spans 12 amino acids. The V gene end was trimmed by 6 bases and the J gene end by 6 bases; junction bases not matched to a gene: 4. CDR3 sequence: CASRRGQDGYTF. The CDR3 bases are TGTGCCAGCAGACGCGGACAGGATGGCTACACCTTC.

This clone was counted once. The gene calls are TRBV15 and TRBJ2-1, with TRBD1 as a possible D gene (6 bases). The CDR3 runs to 13 residues. Germline assignment: CDR1 LNHNV and CDR2 YYDKDF (reference sequence). The V gene lost 0 bases and the J gene lost 8 bases, with 8 bases spanning the gap. The CDR3 reads CATSRDRGHEQFF. The DNA for the CDR3 is TGTGCCACCAGCAGAGACAGGGGCCATGAGCAGTTCTTC.

This clone has just a few counts. Different DNA sequences within this sample yield the same CDR3. V gene TRBV20-1 combines with J gene TRBJ1-5; D remains ambiguous. Trimming took 3 bases from V and 6 from J, leaving 6 bases between them. CDR1 and CDR2 (germline): DFQATT, SNEGSKA (reference sequence). This CDR3 region has 11 residues. In nucleotides, the CDR3 is TGCAGTGCTAGGAGCGGTCAGCCCCAGCATTTT. It is translated as CSARSGQPQHF.